This is a list of T cell receptor beta chains from one sample in a study of cytomegalovirus exposure and HLA in healthy donors. Method: immunoSEQ multiplex PCR; TCRdb's copy keeps in-frame clones and lacks some. The sample includes roughly 99,000 clones, around two thirds seen only once; the top ten take around 13%. Sequenced input: PBMCs. The receptors were sampled from a woman aged 40 to 50 in good health and CMV-seropositive. Each CDR3 is given with its conserved first and last residue. D genes are given only for firm matches. Some rows mark clone size as missing; the rest say once, few, many or name a class of expanded clone.

clone size | J gene | D gene | V gene | CDR3 protein | CDR3 DNA
NA | TRBJ1-1 | NA | TRBV25-1 | CASSGVPGTRNTEAFF | TGTGCCAGCAGTGGGGTTCCGGGGACTAGGAACACTGAAGCTTTCTTT
few | TRBJ1-1 | NA | TRBV11-3 | CASSLVVRHCLNTEAFF | TGTGCCAGCAGCTTAGTGGTCCGACACTGCCTGAACACTGAAGCTTTCTTT
NA | TRBJ1-1 | TRBD1 | TRBV15 | CATSRTRTGIRDTEAFF | TGTGCCACCAGCAGAACCCGGACAGGGATTAGAGACACTGAAGCTTTCTTT
NA | TRBJ2-2 | NA | TRBV7-3 | CASSSITENTGELFF | TGTGCCAGCAGCTCTATAACAGAGAACACCGGGGAGCTGTTTTTT
NA | TRBJ1-2 | NA | TRBV5-8 | CASSLWTAQRYGYTF | TGTGCCAGCAGCTTGTGGACAGCCCAGAGATATGGCTACACCTTC
NA | TRBJ2-7 | NA | TRBV18 | CASSTAGSYEQYF | TGTGCCAGCTCCACCGCGGGTTCTTACGAGCAGTACTTC
NA | TRBJ1-2 | TRBD1 | TRBV2 | CASLPNRGYGYTF | TGTGCCAGCCTTCCTAACAGGGGTTATGGCTACACCTTC
once | TRBJ2-7 | NA | TRBV30 | CAWSFTQRARSEQYF | TGTGCCTGGAGTTTTACTCAGAGGGCGCGAAGCGAGCAGTACTTC
many | TRBJ1-2 | NA | TRBV6-5 | CASSSHREGGYTF | TGTGCCAGCAGTTCCCACAGGGAAGGGGGCTACACCTTC
NA | TRBJ2-5 | TRBD1 | TRBV6-6 | CASNWGQRIVYF | TGTGCCAGCAACTGGGGACAGCGGATAGTGTACTTC
NA | TRBJ1-5 | TRBD1 | TRBV10-3 | CAIRTGENQPQHF | TGTGCCATCAGGACAGGGGAGAATCAGCCCCAGCATTTT
once | TRBJ1-5 | NA | TRBV7-3 | CASSFLVRGQPQHF | TGTGCCAGCAGCTTCCTAGTCCGCGGACAGCCCCAGCATTTT
NA | TRBJ2-5 | NA | TRBV30 | CAWSVAGRWETQYF | TGTGCCTGGAGTGTCGCGGGGCGTTGGGAGACCCAGTACTTC
few | TRBJ2-5 | TRBD1 | TRBV5-4 | CASSLQGDQETQYF | TGTGCCAGCAGCCTGCAGGGGGACCAAGAGACCCAGTACTTC
NA | TRBJ2-2 | TRBD2 | TRBV19 | CASSQRGTNTGELFF | TGTGCCAGTAGTCAGCGGGGTACAAACACCGGGGAGCTGTTTTTT
NA | TRBJ1-6 | NA | TRBV9 | CASSVRENSPLHF | TGTGCCAGCAGCGTCAGGGAAAATTCACCCCTCCACTTT
few | TRBJ2-1 | TRBD2 | TRBV18 | CASSPTGLEFNEQFF | TGTGCCAGCTCACCAACAGGACTAGAGTTCAATGAGCAGTTCTTC
NA | TRBJ2-1 | TRBD1 | TRBV27 | CASLSGTGGHNEQFF | TGTGCCAGCCTTTCCGGGACAGGGGGCCACAATGAGCAGTTCTTC
NA | TRBJ2-7 | TRBD2 | TRBV5-6 | CASTRIAGAEQYF | TGTGCCAGCACCAGAATAGCGGGGGCCGAGCAGTACTTC
NA | TRBJ1-2 | NA | TRBV7-6 | CASSPTLDSTNYGYTF | TGTGCCAGCAGCCCGACCCTCGACAGCACGAACTATGGCTACACCTTC
few | TRBJ2-5 | TRBD1 | TRBV11-2 | CASSTNLRGETQYF | TGTGCCAGCAGCACAAACCTCAGGGGGGAGACCCAGTACTTC
NA | TRBJ1-6 | NA | TRBV9 | CASSAGTLNSPLHF | TGTGCCAGCAGCGCCGGGACTTTAAATTCACCCCTCCACTTT
NA | TRBJ1-1 | TRBD1 | TRBV2 | CASSEGQGANTEAFF | TGTGCCAGCAGTGAAGGACAGGGGGCCAACACTGAAGCTTTCTTT
NA | TRBJ2-3 | NA | TRBV7-2 | CASSLNKLSTDTQYF | TGTGCCAGCAGCTTGAATAAACTTAGCACAGATACGCAGTATTTT
NA | TRBJ2-1 | NA | TRBV6-4 | CASSDSEGGPRNEQFF | TGTGCCAGCAGTGACTCGGAGGGAGGCCCCCGCAATGAGCAGTTCTTC
NA | TRBJ2-3 | NA | TRBV14 | CASSQGNTQYF | TGTGCCAGCAGCCAAGGTAATACGCAGTATTTT
few | TRBJ1-6 | TRBD1 | TRBV30 | CAWTRMEGAYYNSPLHF | TGTGCCTGGACCCGAATGGAGGGGGCTTACTATAATTCACCCCTCCACTTT
NA | TRBJ2-5 | NA | TRBV19 | CASSPRDKETQYF | TGTGCCAGTAGTCCCCGGGACAAAGAGACCCAGTACTTC
NA | TRBJ1-2 | NA | TRBV4-2 | CASSQEGRYGYTF | TGTGCCAGCAGCCAAGAGGGGAGGTATGGCTACACCTTC
NA | TRBJ2-2 | NA | TRBV19 | CASSPWRGPGELFF | TGTGCCAGTAGTCCCTGGCGGGGGCCCGGGGAGCTGTTTTTT
NA | TRBJ2-5 | TRBD2 | TRBV5-1 | CASSLEGLAETQYF | TGCGCCAGCAGCTTGGAGGGACTAGCAGAGACCCAGTACTTC
few | TRBJ1-5 | TRBD1 | TRBV4-1 | CASSRSTGGAGEPQHF | TGCGCCAGCAGCCGGAGCACAGGGGGCGCAGGGGAGCCCCAGCATTTT
NA | TRBJ1-4 | NA | TRBV4-2 | CASSQERAANEKLFF | TGTGCCAGCAGCCAAGAGAGGGCGGCTAATGAAAAACTGTTTTTT
NA | TRBJ2-3 | NA | TRBV7-6 | CASSLAGSEDTQYF | TGTGCCAGCAGCTTAGCCGGTTCTGAGGATACGCAGTATTTT
once | TRBJ2-7 | TRBD1 | TRBV9 | CASSVDGTVHYEQYF | TGTGCCAGCAGCGTAGATGGGACAGTCCACTACGAGCAGTACTTC
NA | TRBJ2-7 | NA | TRBV4-3 | CASSQAPDSYEQYF | TGCGCCAGCAGCCAAGCACCAGACTCCTACGAGCAGTACTTC
NA | TRBJ1-6 | NA | TRBV2 | CASSSQGIPSSSYNSPLHF | TGTGCCAGCAGTTCACAGGGAATCCCATCAAGCTCCTATAATTCCCCCCTCCACTTT
NA | TRBJ2-2 | NA | TRBV6-5 | CASRGRGTGELFF | TGTGCCAGCAGAGGCCGGGGAACCGGGGAGCTGTTTTTT
NA | TRBJ1-6 | NA | TRBV5-1 | CASSLAGQTHSYNSPLHF | TGCGCCAGCAGCTTGGCGGGTCAGACCCACTCCTATAATTCACCCCTCCACTTT
NA | TRBJ2-3 | TRBD2 | TRBV29-1 | CSVRKRGGVDTQYF | TGCAGCGTTCGGAAGCGGGGGGGCGTAGATACGCAGTATTTT
NA | TRBJ1-1 | NA | TRBV27 | CASSADSSTEAFF | TGTGCCAGCAGTGCTGACAGTTCCACTGAAGCTTTCTTT
NA | TRBJ2-3 | NA | TRBV5-1 | CASSSPRSGTSTDTQYF | TGCGCCAGCAGCTCACCTCGTTCTGGGACTAGCACAGATACGCAGTATTTT
NA | TRBJ2-1 | TRBD2 | TRBV27 | CASSLGRGGYNEQFF | TGTGCCAGCAGTTTAGGGCGGGGGGGCTACAATGAGCAGTTCTTC
NA | TRBJ1-5 | NA | TRBV19 | CASSSRSSQPQHF | TGTGCCAGTAGTTCTCGGTCGTCTCAGCCCCAGCATTTT
NA | TRBJ2-7 | TRBD1 | TRBV30 | CAWRIDGTASSYEQYF | TGTGCCTGGAGAATAGACGGGACAGCGAGCTCCTACGAGCAGTACTTC
NA | TRBJ2-7 | NA | TRBV6-5 | CASSYSTGFYEQYF | TGTGCCAGCAGTTACTCGACAGGATTCTACGAGCAGTACTTC
NA | TRBJ2-7 | NA | TRBV4-1 | CASSQQAPGSGSGWEQYF | TGCGCCAGCAGCCAACAAGCCCCTGGGTCGGGGAGCGGGTGGGAGCAGTACTTC
NA | TRBJ2-7 | NA | TRBV2 | CASSEFVLPGEQYF | TGTGCCAGCAGTGAGTTCGTCCTGCCGGGCGAGCAGTACTTC
NA | TRBJ1-1 | NA | TRBV14 | CASSPLGSGAPFF | TGTGCCAGCAGCCCGTTGGGGTCAGGGGCACCTTTCTTT
NA | TRBJ1-1 | NA | TRBV18 | CASSPPPGGTEAFF | TGTGCCAGCTCACCACCCCCGGGGGGGACTGAAGCTTTCTTT
NA | TRBJ2-2 | NA | TRBV7-2 | CASSRRDTNTGELFF | TGTGCCAGCAGCCGCCGGGACACAAACACCGGGGAGCTGTTTTTT
NA | TRBJ2-6 | NA | TRBV4-3 | CASSQDSSGSGANVLTF | TGCGCCAGCAGCCAAGACTCGTCAGGGTCTGGGGCCAACGTCCTGACTTTC
once | TRBJ1-2 | NA | TRBV7-2 | CASSLDRAGGYTF | TGTGCCAGCAGCTTAGACAGGGCTGGAGGCTACACCTTC
NA | TRBJ2-7 | NA | TRBV5-4 | CASSAESSYEQYF | TGTGCCAGCAGCGCGGAAAGCTCCTACGAGCAGTACTTC